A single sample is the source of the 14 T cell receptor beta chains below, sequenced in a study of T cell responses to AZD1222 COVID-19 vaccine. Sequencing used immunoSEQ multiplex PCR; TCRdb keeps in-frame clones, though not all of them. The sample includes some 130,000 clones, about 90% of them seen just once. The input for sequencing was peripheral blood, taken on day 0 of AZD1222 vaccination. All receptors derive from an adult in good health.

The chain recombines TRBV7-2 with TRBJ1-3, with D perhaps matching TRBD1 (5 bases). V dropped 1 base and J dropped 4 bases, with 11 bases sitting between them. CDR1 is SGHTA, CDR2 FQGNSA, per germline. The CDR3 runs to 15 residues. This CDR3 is CASSLGAGLGNTIYF. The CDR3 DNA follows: TGTGCCAGCAGCTTAGGGGCAGGGTTAGGAAACACCATATATTTT.

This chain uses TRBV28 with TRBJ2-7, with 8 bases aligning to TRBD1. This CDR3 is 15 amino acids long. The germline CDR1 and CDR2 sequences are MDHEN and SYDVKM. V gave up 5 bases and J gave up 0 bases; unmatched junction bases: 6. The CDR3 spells CASSPTGVVSYEQYF. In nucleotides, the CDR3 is TGTGCCAGCAGTCCGACAGGGGTAGTCTCCTACGAGCAGTACTTC.

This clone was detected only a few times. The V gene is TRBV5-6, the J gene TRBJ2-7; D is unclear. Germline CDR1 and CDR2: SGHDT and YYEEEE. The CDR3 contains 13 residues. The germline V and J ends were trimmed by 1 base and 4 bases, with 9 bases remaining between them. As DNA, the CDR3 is TGTGCCAGCAGCTTGATTGGGCCTTACGAGCAGTACTTC. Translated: CASSLIGPYEQYF.

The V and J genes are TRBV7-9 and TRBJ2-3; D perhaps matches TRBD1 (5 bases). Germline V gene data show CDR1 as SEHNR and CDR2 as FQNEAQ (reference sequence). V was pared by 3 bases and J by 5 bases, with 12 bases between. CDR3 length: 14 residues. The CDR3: CASSFPEGEDTQYF. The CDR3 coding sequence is TGTGCCAGCAGCTTTCCGGAAGGGGAAGATACGCAGTATTTT. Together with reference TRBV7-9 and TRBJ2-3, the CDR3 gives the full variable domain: DTGVSQNPRHKITKRGQNVTFRCDPISEHNRLYWYRQTLGQGPEFLTYFQNEAQLEKSRLLSDRFSAERPKGSFSTLEIQRTEQGDSAMYLCASSFPEGEDTQYFGPGTRLTVL.

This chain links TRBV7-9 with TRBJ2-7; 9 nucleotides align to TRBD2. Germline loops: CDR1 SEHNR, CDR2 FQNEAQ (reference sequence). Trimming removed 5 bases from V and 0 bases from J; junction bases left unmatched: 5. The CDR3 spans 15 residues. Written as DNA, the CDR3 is TGTGCCAGCAGCCCCAGCGGGGGGAGCTCCTACGAGCAGTACTTC. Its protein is CASSPSGGSSYEQYF.

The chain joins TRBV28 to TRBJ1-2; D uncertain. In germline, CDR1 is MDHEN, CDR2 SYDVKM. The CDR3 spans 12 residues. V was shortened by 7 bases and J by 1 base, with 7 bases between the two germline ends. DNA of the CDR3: TGTGCCAGCAAATCAGTTAACTATGGCTACACCTTC. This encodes CASKSVNYGYTF.

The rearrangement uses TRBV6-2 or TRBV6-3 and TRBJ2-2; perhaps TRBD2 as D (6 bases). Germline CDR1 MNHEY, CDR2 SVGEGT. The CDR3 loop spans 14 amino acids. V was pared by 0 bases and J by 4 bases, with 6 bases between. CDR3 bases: TGTGCCAGCAGTTACTCGGGGGGCACCGGGGAGCTGTTTTTT. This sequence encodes CASSYSGGTGELFF.

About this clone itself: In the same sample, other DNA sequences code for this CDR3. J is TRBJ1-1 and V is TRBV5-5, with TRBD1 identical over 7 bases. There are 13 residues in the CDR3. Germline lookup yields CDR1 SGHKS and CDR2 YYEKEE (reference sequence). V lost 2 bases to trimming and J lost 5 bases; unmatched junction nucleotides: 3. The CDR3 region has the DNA TGTGCCAGCAGCTTCCAGGGGGGGACTGAAGCTTTCTTT. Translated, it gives CASSFQGGTEAFF.

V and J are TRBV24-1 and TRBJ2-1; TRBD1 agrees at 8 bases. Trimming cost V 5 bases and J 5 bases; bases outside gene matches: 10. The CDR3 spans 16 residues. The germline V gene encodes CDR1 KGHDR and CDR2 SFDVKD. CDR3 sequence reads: CATSAAQGAGNNEQFF. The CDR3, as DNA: TGTGCCACCAGTGCCGCCCAGGGGGCAGGGAACAATGAGCAGTTCTTC.

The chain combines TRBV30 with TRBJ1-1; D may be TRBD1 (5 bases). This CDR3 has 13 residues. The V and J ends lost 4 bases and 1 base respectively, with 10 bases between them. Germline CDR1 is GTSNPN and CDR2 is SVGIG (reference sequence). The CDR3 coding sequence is TGTGCCTGGACCGGGACCGGGAACACTGAAGCTTTCTTT. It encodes CAWTGTGNTEAFF.

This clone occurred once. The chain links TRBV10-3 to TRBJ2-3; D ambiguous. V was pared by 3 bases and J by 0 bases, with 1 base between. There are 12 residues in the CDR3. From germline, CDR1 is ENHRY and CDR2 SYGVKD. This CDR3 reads CAISESTDTQYF. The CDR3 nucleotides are TGTGCCATCAGTGAAAGCACAGATACGCAGTATTTT.

The CDR3 sequence: CATSRGGTPDVISYNSPLHF. The CDR3 bases are TGTGCCACCAGCAGAGGAGGTACCCCCGACGTTATCTCCTATAATTCACCCCTCCACTTT. This rearrangement joins TRBV15 to TRBJ1-6; the D is unclear. V lost 1 base to trimming and J lost 0 bases, with 19 bases between them. CDR1 LNHNV and CDR2 YYDKDF come from the germline V gene (reference sequence). The CDR3 covers 20 residues.

CDR3: CASSLLGNEQYF. The CDR3 coding sequence is TGTGCCAGCAGCTTGCTAGGGAACGAGCAGTACTTC. The chain has TRBV5-8 and TRBJ2-7, with D hard to call. V was shortened by 1 base and J by 5 bases, with 7 bases between the two germline ends. Germline-derived CDR1 and CDR2 are SGHTS and YDEGEE. The CDR3 runs 12 residues.

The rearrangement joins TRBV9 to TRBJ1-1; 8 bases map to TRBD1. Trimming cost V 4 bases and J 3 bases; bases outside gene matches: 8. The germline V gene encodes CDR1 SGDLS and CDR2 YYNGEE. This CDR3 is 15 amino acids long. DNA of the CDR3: TGTGCCAGCAGCTTTGCAGGGGGCGGAGACACTGAAGCTTTCTTT. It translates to CASSFAGGGDTEAFF.